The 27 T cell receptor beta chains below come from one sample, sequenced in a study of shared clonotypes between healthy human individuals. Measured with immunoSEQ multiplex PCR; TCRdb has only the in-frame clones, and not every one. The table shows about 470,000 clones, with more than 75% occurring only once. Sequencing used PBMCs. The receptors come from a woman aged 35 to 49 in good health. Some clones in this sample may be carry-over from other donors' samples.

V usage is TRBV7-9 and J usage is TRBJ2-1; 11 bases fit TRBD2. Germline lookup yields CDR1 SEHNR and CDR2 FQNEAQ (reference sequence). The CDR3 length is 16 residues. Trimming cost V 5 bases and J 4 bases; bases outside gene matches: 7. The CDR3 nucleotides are TGTGCCAGCAGCAAGACTAGCGGGATCAAATACAATGAGCAGTTCTTC. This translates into CASSKTSGIKYNEQFF.

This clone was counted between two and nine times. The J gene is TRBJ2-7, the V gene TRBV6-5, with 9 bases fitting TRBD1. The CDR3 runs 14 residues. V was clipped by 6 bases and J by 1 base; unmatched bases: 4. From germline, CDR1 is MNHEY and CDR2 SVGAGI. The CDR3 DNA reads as TGTGCCAGCAGGTTCGACAGGGGGTCCTACGAGCAGTACTTC. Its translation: CASRFDRGSYEQYF.

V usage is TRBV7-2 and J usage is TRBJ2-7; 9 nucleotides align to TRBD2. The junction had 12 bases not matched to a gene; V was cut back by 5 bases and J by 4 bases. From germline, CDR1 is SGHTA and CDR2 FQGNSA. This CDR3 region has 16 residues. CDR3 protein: CASSEGLGTSYYEQYF. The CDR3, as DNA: TGTGCCAGCAGCGAAGGGTTGGGGACTAGCTATTACGAGCAGTACTTC.

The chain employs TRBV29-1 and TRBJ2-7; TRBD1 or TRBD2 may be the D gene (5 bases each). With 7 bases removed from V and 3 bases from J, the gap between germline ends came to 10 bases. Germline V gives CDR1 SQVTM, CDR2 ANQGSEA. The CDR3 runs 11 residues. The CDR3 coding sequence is TGCAGCGCTGGGGGTGTCTACGAGCAGTACTTC. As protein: CSAGGVYEQYF.

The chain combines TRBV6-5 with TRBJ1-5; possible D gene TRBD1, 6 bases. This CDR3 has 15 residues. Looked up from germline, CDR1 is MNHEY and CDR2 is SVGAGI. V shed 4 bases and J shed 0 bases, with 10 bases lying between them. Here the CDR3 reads CASSSGQISNQPQHF. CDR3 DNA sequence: TGTGCCAGCAGTTCGGGACAAATTAGCAATCAGCCCCAGCATTTT.

CDR3 protein: CASSRQGGRETQYF. The CDR3 DNA reads as TGTGCCAGCAGTCGACAGGGCGGCCGGGAGACCCAGTACTTC. The rearrangement uses TRBV28 and TRBJ2-5, with TRBD1 identical over 7 bases. The germline V gene has CDR1 MDHEN and CDR2 SYDVKM. V was clipped by 5 bases and J by 5 bases; unmatched bases: 8. The CDR3 runs to 14 residues.

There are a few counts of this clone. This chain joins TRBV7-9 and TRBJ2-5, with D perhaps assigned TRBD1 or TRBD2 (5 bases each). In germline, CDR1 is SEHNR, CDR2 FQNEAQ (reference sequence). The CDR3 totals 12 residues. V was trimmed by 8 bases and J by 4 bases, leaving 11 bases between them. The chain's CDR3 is CASLGAGETQYF. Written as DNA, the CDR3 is TGTGCCAGCTTAGGGGCGGGAGAGACCCAGTACTTC. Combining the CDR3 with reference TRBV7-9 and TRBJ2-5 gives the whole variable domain DTGVSQNPRHKITKRGQNVTFRCDPISEHNRLYWYRQTLGQGPEFLTYFQNEAQLEKSRLLSDRFSAERPKGSFSTLEIQRTEQGDSAMYLCASLGAGETQYFGPGTRLLVL.

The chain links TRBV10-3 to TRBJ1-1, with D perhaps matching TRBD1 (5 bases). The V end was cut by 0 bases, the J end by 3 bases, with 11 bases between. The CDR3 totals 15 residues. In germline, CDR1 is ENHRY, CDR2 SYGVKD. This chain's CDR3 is CAISESNGGDTEAFF. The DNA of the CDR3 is TGTGCCATCAGTGAGTCGAACGGGGGGGACACTGAAGCTTTCTTT.

The CDR3 DNA reads TGTGCCAGCAGCTTAAGTACAGGGCCTGGAAACACCATATATTTT. This codes for CASSLSTGPGNTIYF. The chain has TRBV7-6 and TRBJ1-3; D might be TRBD1 (6 bases). The CDR3 is 15 residues long. Deletions cut 2 bases from V and 2 bases from J, with 10 bases between. Germline V gene sequence: CDR1 SGHVS, CDR2 FNYEAQ.

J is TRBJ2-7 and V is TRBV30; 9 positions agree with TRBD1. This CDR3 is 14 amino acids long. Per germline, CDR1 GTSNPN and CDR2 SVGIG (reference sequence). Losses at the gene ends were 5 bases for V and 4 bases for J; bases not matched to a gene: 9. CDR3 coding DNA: TGTGCCTGGGAAGGCGGGGACAGGGTGTACGAGCAGTACTTC. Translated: CAWEGGDRVYEQYF. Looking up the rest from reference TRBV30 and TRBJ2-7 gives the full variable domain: SQTIHQWPATLVQPVGSPLSLECTVEGTSNPNLYWYRQAAGRGLQLLFYSVGIGQISSEVPQNLSASRPQDRQFILSSKKLLLSDSGFYLCAWEGGDRVYEQYFGPGTRLTVT.

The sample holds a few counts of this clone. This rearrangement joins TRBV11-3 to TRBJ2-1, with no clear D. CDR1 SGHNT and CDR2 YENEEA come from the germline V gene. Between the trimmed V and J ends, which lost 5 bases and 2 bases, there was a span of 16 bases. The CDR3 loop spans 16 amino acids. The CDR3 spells CASSTQAVGAYNEQFF. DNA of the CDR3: TGTGCCAGCAGCACCCAAGCTGTAGGCGCCTACAATGAGCAGTTCTTC.

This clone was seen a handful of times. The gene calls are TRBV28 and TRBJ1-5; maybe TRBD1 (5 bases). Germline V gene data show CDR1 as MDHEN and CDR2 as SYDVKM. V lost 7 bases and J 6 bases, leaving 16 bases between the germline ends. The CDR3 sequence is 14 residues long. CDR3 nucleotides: TGTGCCAGCATTACGGGACGGGTGGGTCAGCCCCAGCATTTT. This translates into CASITGRVGQPQHF.

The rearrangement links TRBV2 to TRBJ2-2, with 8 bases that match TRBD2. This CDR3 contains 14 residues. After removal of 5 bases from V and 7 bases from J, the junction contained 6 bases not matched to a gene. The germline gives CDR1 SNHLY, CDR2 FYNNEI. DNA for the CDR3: TGTGCCAGCAGTTTAGGACTAGCCGACGGGGAGCTGTTTTTT. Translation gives CASSLGLADGELFF.

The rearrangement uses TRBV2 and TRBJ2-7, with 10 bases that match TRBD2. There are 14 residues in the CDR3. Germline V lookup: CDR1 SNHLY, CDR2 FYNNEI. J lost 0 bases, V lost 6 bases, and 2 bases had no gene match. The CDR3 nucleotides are TGTGCCAGCAGCGGGACTAGCGTCTCCTACGAGCAGTACTTC. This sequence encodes CASSGTSVSYEQYF.

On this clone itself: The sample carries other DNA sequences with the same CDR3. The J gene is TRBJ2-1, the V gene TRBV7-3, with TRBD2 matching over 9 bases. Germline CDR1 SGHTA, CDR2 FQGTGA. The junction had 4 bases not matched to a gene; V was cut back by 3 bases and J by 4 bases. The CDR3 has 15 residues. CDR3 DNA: TGTGCCAGCAGCTTTAGCGGGAGCGGGTACAATGAGCAGTTCTTC. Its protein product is CASSFSGSGYNEQFF.

Here the CDR3 DNA reads TGCAGCGTTGAGGGACAGGGGGGGATGAACACTGAAGCTTTCTTT. As protein: CSVEGQGGMNTEAFF. The gene calls are TRBV29-1 and TRBJ1-1, with 11 bases matching TRBD1. V gave up 3 bases and J gave up 0 bases; unmatched junction bases: 3. This CDR3 has 15 residues. Germline assignment: CDR1 SQVTM and CDR2 ANQGSEA.

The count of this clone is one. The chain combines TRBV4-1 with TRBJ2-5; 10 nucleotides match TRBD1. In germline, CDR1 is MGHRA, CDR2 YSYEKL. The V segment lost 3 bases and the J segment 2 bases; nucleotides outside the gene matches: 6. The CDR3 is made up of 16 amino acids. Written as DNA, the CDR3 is TGCGCCAGCAGCCACCGACAGGGGGCCCTACAAGAGACCCAGTACTTC. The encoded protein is CASSHRQGALQETQYF.

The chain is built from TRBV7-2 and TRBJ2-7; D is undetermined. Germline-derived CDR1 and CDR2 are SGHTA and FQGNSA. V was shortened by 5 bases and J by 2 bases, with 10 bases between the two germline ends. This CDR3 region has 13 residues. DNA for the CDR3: TGTGCCAGCAGCCGCGCGGATCCCTACGAGCAGTACTTC. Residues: CASSRADPYEQYF.

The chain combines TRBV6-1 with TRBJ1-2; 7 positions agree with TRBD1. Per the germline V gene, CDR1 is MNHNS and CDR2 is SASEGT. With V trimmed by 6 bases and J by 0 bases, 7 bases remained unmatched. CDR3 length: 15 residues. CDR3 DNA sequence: TGTGCCAGCAGACGGACAGGAGCCGCTAACTATGGCTACACCTTC. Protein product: CASRRTGAANYGYTF.

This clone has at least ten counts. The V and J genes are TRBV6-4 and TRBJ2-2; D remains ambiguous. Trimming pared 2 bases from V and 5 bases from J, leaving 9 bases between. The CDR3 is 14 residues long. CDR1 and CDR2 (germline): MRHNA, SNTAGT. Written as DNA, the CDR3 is TGTGCCAGCAGTGACAGGGTGGAGACCGGGGAGCTGTTTTTT. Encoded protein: CASSDRVETGELFF.

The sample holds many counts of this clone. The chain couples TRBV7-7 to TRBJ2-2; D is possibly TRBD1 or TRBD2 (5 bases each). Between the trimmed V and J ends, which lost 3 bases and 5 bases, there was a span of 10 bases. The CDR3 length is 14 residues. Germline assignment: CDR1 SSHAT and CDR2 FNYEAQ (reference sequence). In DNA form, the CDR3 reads TGTGCCAGCAGCTTCAGGGACGGGACCGGGGAGCTGTTTTTT. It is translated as CASSFRDGTGELFF.

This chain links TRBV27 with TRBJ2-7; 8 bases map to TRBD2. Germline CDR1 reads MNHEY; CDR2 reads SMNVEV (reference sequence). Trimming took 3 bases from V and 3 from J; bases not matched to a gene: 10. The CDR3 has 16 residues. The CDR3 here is CASSFGPVSGNYEQYF. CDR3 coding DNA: TGTGCCAGCAGTTTTGGCCCCGTTAGCGGGAACTACGAGCAGTACTTC.

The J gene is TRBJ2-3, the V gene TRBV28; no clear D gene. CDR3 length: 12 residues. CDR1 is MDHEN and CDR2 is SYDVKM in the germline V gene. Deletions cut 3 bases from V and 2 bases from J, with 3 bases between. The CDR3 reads CASSLVTDTQYF. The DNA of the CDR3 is TGTGCCAGCAGTTTGGTCACAGATACGCAGTATTTT.

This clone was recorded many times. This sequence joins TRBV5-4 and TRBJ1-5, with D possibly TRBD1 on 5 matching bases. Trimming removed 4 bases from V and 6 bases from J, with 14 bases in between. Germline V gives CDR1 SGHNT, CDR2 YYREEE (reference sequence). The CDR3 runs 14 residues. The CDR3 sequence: CASSRGGLGQPQHF. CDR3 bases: TGTGCCAGCAGCCGGGGCGGGCTTGGTCAGCCCCAGCATTTT. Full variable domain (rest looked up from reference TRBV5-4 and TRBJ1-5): ETGVTQSPTHLIKTRGQQVTLRCSSQSGHNTVSWYQQALGQGPQFIFQYYREEENGRGNFPPRFSGLQFPNYSSELNVNALELDDSALYLCASSRGGLGQPQHFGDGTRLSIL.

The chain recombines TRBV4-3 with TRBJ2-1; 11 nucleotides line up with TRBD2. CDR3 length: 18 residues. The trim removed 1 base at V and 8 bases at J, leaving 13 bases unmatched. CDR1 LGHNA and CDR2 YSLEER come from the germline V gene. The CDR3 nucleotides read TGCGCCAGCAGCCAAGTCCCAAGGGCTAGCGGGAGGTTCTATGAGCAGTTCTTC. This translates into CASSQVPRASGRFYEQFF.

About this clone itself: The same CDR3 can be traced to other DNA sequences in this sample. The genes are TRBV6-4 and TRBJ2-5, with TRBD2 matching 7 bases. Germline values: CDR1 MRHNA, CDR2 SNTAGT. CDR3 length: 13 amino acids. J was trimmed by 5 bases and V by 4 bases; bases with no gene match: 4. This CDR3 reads CASSVEGGETQYF. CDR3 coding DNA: TGTGCCAGCAGTGTTGAGGGAGGGGAGACCCAGTACTTC.

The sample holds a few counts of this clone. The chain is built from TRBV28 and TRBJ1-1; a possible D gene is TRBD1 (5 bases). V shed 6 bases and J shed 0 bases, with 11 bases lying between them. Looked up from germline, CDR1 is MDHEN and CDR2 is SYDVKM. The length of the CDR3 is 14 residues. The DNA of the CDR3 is TGTGCCAGCAGGCCCGGGACGGTGAACACTGAAGCTTTCTTT. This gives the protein CASRPGTVNTEAFF.